Listed below are T cell receptor beta chains from one sample, sequenced in a study of T cell responses to AZD1222 COVID-19 vaccine. The data were produced by immunoSEQ multiplex PCR, yet TCRdb's version contains in-frame clones alone and is incomplete. The repertoire includes roughly 77,000 clones, roughly 90% of them detected once, and roughly 4.3% sits in the top ten. The material was peripheral blood, obtained 28 days after the second AZD1222 dose. The origin of the receptors is an adult who received the AZD1222 COVID-19 vaccine. CDR3s include the opening cysteine and the closing phenylalanine or tryptophan. The D gene is left open where the match is weak. The listing skips clone size in some rows; elsewhere it reads once, few, many or a size class.

j_gene: TRBJ2-3
d_gene: NA
v_gene: TRBV28
abundance: NA
CDR3aa: CASSRVGGAPTTQYF
CDR3nt: TGTGCCAGCAGCCGGGTTGGCGGAGCACCAACTACGCAGTATTTT

j_gene: TRBJ1-2
d_gene: NA
v_gene: TRBV7-9
abundance: NA
CDR3aa: CASSFWESYGYTF
CDR3nt: TGTGCCAGCAGCTTTTGGGAGTCCTATGGCTACACCTTC

j_gene: TRBJ1-1
d_gene: NA
v_gene: TRBV19
abundance: NA
CDR3aa: CASSPRAEAFF
CDR3nt: TGTGCCAGTAGCCCTCGGGCTGAAGCTTTCTTT

j_gene: TRBJ2-2
d_gene: TRBD2
v_gene: TRBV6-4
abundance: NA
CDR3aa: CASSELAGLTGELFF
CDR3nt: TGTGCCAGCAGTGAACTAGCGGGTTTAACCGGGGAGCTGTTTTTT

j_gene: TRBJ2-1
d_gene: NA
v_gene: TRBV28
abundance: NA
CDR3aa: CASSQLRGISYNEQFF
CDR3nt: TGTGCCAGCAGCCAACTCAGGGGAATCTCCTACAATGAGCAGTTCTTC

j_gene: TRBJ2-7
d_gene: NA
v_gene: TRBV19
abundance: NA
CDR3aa: CASSPVLGYEQYF
CDR3nt: TGTGCCAGTAGCCCTGTTCTGGGCTACGAGCAGTACTTC

j_gene: TRBJ1-6
d_gene: NA
v_gene: TRBV7-9
abundance: NA
CDR3aa: CAPPGGGPYNSPLHF
CDR3nt: TGTGCCCCCCCGGGTGGTGGCCCCTATAATTCACCCCTCCACTTT

j_gene: TRBJ2-3
d_gene: NA
v_gene: TRBV7-5
abundance: once
CDR3aa: CVRSAGFQGTDTQYF
CDR3nt: TGTGTCAGAAGCGCGGGATTCCAGGGCACAGATACGCAGTATTTT

j_gene: TRBJ1-2
d_gene: TRBD1
v_gene: TRBV7-2
abundance: NA
CDR3aa: CASSSAGTGYGYTF
CDR3nt: TGTGCCAGCAGCTCCGCCGGGACAGGGTATGGCTACACCTTC

j_gene: TRBJ2-7
d_gene: NA
v_gene: TRBV3-1/TRBV3-2
abundance: NA
CDR3aa: CASSQVRRSSYEQYF
CDR3nt: TGTGCCAGCAGCCAAGTCCGACGGAGCTCCTACGAGCAGTACTTC

j_gene: TRBJ2-7
d_gene: TRBD2
v_gene: TRBV7-2
abundance: NA
CDR3aa: CASSLRLAGGYEQYF
CDR3nt: TGTGCCAGCAGCCTACGACTAGCGGGGGGCTACGAGCAGTACTTC

j_gene: TRBJ2-2
d_gene: NA
v_gene: TRBV2
abundance: NA
CDR3aa: CASRVGPGSGELFF
CDR3nt: TGTGCCAGCAGGGTTGGACCGGGTTCCGGGGAGCTGTTTTTT

j_gene: TRBJ1-1
d_gene: NA
v_gene: TRBV3-1/TRBV3-2
abundance: NA
CDR3aa: CASSQDLLGLTFF
CDR3nt: TGTGCCAGCAGCCAAGATTTACTAGGACTAACTTTCTTT

j_gene: TRBJ1-1
d_gene: TRBD1
v_gene: TRBV3-1/TRBV3-2
abundance: NA
CDR3aa: CASSPRQGRNTEAFF
CDR3nt: TGTGCCAGCAGCCCTCGACAGGGGCGGAACACTGAAGCTTTCTTT

j_gene: TRBJ2-3
d_gene: NA
v_gene: TRBV10-3
abundance: NA
CDR3aa: CAIRPGPGADTQYF
CDR3nt: TGTGCCATCAGACCTGGGCCTGGGGCAGATACGCAGTATTTT

j_gene: TRBJ2-7
d_gene: TRBD1
v_gene: TRBV28
abundance: once
CDR3aa: CASSETGAEQYF
CDR3nt: TGTGCCAGCAGTGAAACAGGGGCCGAGCAGTACTTC

j_gene: TRBJ1-1
d_gene: TRBD1
v_gene: TRBV7-2
abundance: NA
CDR3aa: CASSLRGTGWNTEAFF
CDR3nt: TGTGCCAGCAGCTTAAGGGGGACAGGGTGGAACACTGAAGCTTTCTTT

j_gene: TRBJ1-5
d_gene: NA
v_gene: TRBV5-6
abundance: NA
CDR3aa: CASSLRSVAWKWGNQPQHF
CDR3nt: TGTGCCAGCAGCTTGAGGTCGGTGGCCTGGAAATGGGGAAATCAGCCCCAGCATTTT

j_gene: TRBJ2-1
d_gene: NA
v_gene: TRBV5-1
abundance: NA
CDR3aa: CASRSSNSYNEQFF
CDR3nt: TGCGCCAGCAGATCTAGCAACTCCTACAATGAGCAGTTCTTC

j_gene: TRBJ1-2
d_gene: NA
v_gene: TRBV6-6
abundance: NA
CDR3aa: CASSYSGDGYGYTF
CDR3nt: TGTGCCAGCAGTTACTCCGGGGACGGCTATGGCTACACCTTC

j_gene: TRBJ1-4
d_gene: NA
v_gene: TRBV6-5
abundance: NA
CDR3aa: CASKFLGEREKLFF
CDR3nt: TGTGCCAGCAAGTTCTTAGGGGAACGGGAAAAACTGTTTTTT

j_gene: TRBJ1-5
d_gene: NA
v_gene: TRBV19
abundance: NA
CDR3aa: CASSISGDSNQPQHF
CDR3nt: TGTGCCAGTAGTATTTCCGGGGATAGCAATCAGCCCCAGCATTTT

j_gene: TRBJ2-1
d_gene: TRBD2
v_gene: TRBV19
abundance: once
CDR3aa: CASSLPGLAGYNEQFF
CDR3nt: TGTGCCAGTAGCTTACCGGGACTAGCGGGTTACAATGAGCAGTTCTTC

j_gene: TRBJ1-5
d_gene: NA
v_gene: TRBV5-3
abundance: NA
CDR3aa: CARSWYQYGHQPQHF
CDR3nt: TGTGCCAGAAGCTGGTACCAATATGGCCATCAGCCCCAGCATTTT

j_gene: TRBJ2-1
d_gene: NA
v_gene: TRBV21-1
abundance: NA
CDR3aa: CASSKGASGRVNEQFF
CDR3nt: TGTGCCAGCAGCAAAGGGGCTAGCGGGAGAGTAAATGAGCAGTTCTTC

j_gene: TRBJ2-7
d_gene: TRBD1
v_gene: TRBV11-1
abundance: NA
CDR3aa: CASSGDGTVSYEQYF
CDR3nt: TGTGCCAGCAGCGGAGATGGGACAGTCTCCTACGAGCAGTACTTC

j_gene: TRBJ2-7
d_gene: NA
v_gene: TRBV25-1
abundance: NA
CDR3aa: CASSEASQPSSYEQYF
CDR3nt: TGTGCCAGCAGTGAGGCATCACAGCCGAGCTCCTACGAGCAGTACTTC

j_gene: TRBJ2-7
d_gene: NA
v_gene: TRBV5-6
abundance: once
CDR3aa: CASSPSSNEQYF
CDR3nt: TGTGCCAGCAGCCCGTCCTCCAACGAGCAGTACTTC

j_gene: TRBJ2-7
d_gene: NA
v_gene: TRBV6-2/TRBV6-3
abundance: NA
CDR3aa: CASSYDLAGTYEQYF
CDR3nt: TGTGCCAGCAGTTACGATCTGGCGGGGACCTACGAGCAGTACTTC

j_gene: TRBJ2-7
d_gene: NA
v_gene: TRBV5-1
abundance: NA
CDR3aa: CASSLAPRDKIYEQYF
CDR3nt: TGCGCCAGCAGCTTGGCCCCCCGGGACAAGATCTACGAGCAGTACTTC

j_gene: TRBJ1-5
d_gene: NA
v_gene: TRBV10-3
abundance: NA
CDR3aa: CAISESNGERAQHF
CDR3nt: TGTGCCATCAGTGAGTCAAATGGGGAAAGGGCCCAGCATTTT

j_gene: TRBJ1-5
d_gene: TRBD1
v_gene: TRBV28
abundance: NA
CDR3aa: CASSRSGTGEGQPQHF
CDR3nt: TGTGCCAGCAGTCGATCCGGGACAGGGGAAGGACAGCCCCAGCATTTT

j_gene: TRBJ2-7
d_gene: NA
v_gene: TRBV19
abundance: NA
CDR3aa: CASRNVGSYEQYF
CDR3nt: TGTGCCAGTAGGAACGTGGGGTCCTACGAGCAGTACTTC

j_gene: TRBJ2-3
d_gene: NA
v_gene: TRBV28
abundance: NA
CDR3aa: CASSPAGTDTQYF
CDR3nt: TGTGCCAGCAGCCCCGCTGGCACAGATACGCAGTATTTT

j_gene: TRBJ2-2
d_gene: TRBD2
v_gene: TRBV4-3
abundance: NA
CDR3aa: CASSLRTSGNTITGELFF
CDR3nt: TGCGCCAGCAGCCTCAGGACTAGCGGGAATACTATTACCGGGGAGCTGTTTTTT

j_gene: TRBJ1-5
d_gene: NA
v_gene: TRBV6-5
abundance: NA
CDR3aa: CASSYLRTQPQHF
CDR3nt: TGTGCCAGCAGTTATTTGAGAACTCAGCCCCAGCATTTT

j_gene: TRBJ1-1
d_gene: TRBD1
v_gene: TRBV27
abundance: NA
CDR3aa: CASSNPGQGTEAFF
CDR3nt: TGTGCCAGCAGTAACCCGGGACAGGGCACTGAAGCTTTCTTT

j_gene: TRBJ2-1
d_gene: NA
v_gene: TRBV11-2
abundance: few
CDR3aa: CASHFTGTYNEQFF
CDR3nt: TGTGCCAGTCACTTCACAGGGACCTACAATGAGCAGTTCTTC

j_gene: TRBJ1-1
d_gene: NA
v_gene: TRBV19
abundance: NA
CDR3aa: CASSMSRVRANTEAFF
CDR3nt: TGTGCCAGTAGTATGAGTCGGGTAAGGGCAAACACTGAAGCTTTCTTT

j_gene: TRBJ2-3
d_gene: NA
v_gene: TRBV7-9
abundance: NA
CDR3aa: CASRGFADTQYF
CDR3nt: TGTGCCAGCAGGGGGTTCGCAGATACGCAGTATTTT

j_gene: TRBJ1-2
d_gene: NA
v_gene: TRBV12-5
abundance: NA
CDR3aa: CASSVGVYGYTF
CDR3nt: TGTGCTAGTTCGGTGGGAGTCTATGGCTACACCTTC

j_gene: TRBJ2-1
d_gene: NA
v_gene: TRBV29-1
abundance: NA
CDR3aa: CSVERSASYNEQFF
CDR3nt: TGCAGCGTTGAACGGAGCGCTTCCTACAATGAGCAGTTCTTC

j_gene: TRBJ1-4
d_gene: NA
v_gene: TRBV6-5
abundance: NA
CDR3aa: CASSPPGSNEKLFF
CDR3nt: TGTGCCAGCAGCCCCCCGGGAAGTAATGAAAAACTGTTTTTT

j_gene: TRBJ2-7
d_gene: NA
v_gene: TRBV28
abundance: NA
CDR3aa: CASRPYRAFIYEQYF
CDR3nt: TGTGCCAGCAGGCCTTACAGGGCGTTTATTTACGAGCAGTACTTC

j_gene: TRBJ2-7
d_gene: NA
v_gene: TRBV28
abundance: NA
CDR3aa: CASRGPRGPRISYEQYF
CDR3nt: TGTGCCAGCAGAGGCCCCCGGGGTCCCCGAATCTCCTACGAGCAGTACTTC

j_gene: TRBJ1-4
d_gene: NA
v_gene: TRBV24-1
abundance: NA
CDR3aa: CATSDPYRESNEKLFF
CDR3nt: TGTGCCACCAGTGACCCGTACAGGGAATCTAATGAAAAACTGTTTTTT

j_gene: TRBJ1-5
d_gene: NA
v_gene: TRBV6-5
abundance: NA
CDR3aa: CASSLRGVSNQPQHF
CDR3nt: TGTGCCAGCAGCTTGAGGGGGGTAAGCAATCAGCCCCAGCATTTT

j_gene: TRBJ1-3
d_gene: TRBD1
v_gene: TRBV19
abundance: NA
CDR3aa: CASQDRNSGNTIYF
CDR3nt: TGTGCCAGCCAGGACAGGAACTCTGGAAACACCATATATTTT

j_gene: TRBJ2-7
d_gene: NA
v_gene: TRBV9
abundance: NA
CDR3aa: CASSVGSGITSAEQYF
CDR3nt: TGTGCCAGCAGCGTAGGCTCTGGGATCACCAGCGCCGAGCAGTACTTC

j_gene: TRBJ2-7
d_gene: TRBD1
v_gene: TRBV4-3
abundance: NA
CDR3aa: CASSQTFRDRVYEQYF
CDR3nt: TGCGCCAGCAGCCAGACATTCCGGGACAGGGTTTACGAGCAGTACTTC

j_gene: TRBJ1-2
d_gene: NA
v_gene: TRBV19
abundance: NA
CDR3aa: CASSIGTANYGYTF
CDR3nt: TGTGCCAGTAGTATAGGGACAGCTAACTATGGCTACACCTTC

j_gene: TRBJ1-4
d_gene: NA
v_gene: TRBV2
abundance: NA
CDR3aa: CATTGGEKLFF
CDR3nt: TGTGCCACCACGGGGGGTGAAAAACTGTTTTTT

j_gene: TRBJ1-2
d_gene: NA
v_gene: TRBV10-3
abundance: NA
CDR3aa: CAISDQSNYGYTF
CDR3nt: TGTGCCATCAGTGATCAGAGTAACTATGGCTACACCTTC

j_gene: TRBJ2-5
d_gene: NA
v_gene: TRBV4-2
abundance: NA
CDR3aa: CASSQDLVDATQYF
CDR3nt: TGTGCCAGCAGCCAAGATTTGGTAGATGCGACCCAGTACTTC

j_gene: TRBJ1-1
d_gene: TRBD1
v_gene: TRBV19
abundance: NA
CDR3aa: CASSPGQGARAFF
CDR3nt: TGTGCCAGTAGTCCGGGACAGGGGGCACGAGCTTTCTTT

j_gene: TRBJ2-1
d_gene: TRBD2
v_gene: TRBV11-2
abundance: NA
CDR3aa: CASSLNVAGGPYNEQFF
CDR3nt: TGTGCCAGCAGCTTAAACGTGGCGGGAGGGCCCTACAATGAGCAGTTCTTC

j_gene: TRBJ1-2
d_gene: TRBD1
v_gene: TRBV10-1
abundance: NA
CDR3aa: CASSDGTGIGSYGYTF
CDR3nt: TGCGCCAGCAGCGACGGGACAGGGATAGGGAGCTATGGCTACACCTTC

j_gene: TRBJ2-5
d_gene: NA
v_gene: TRBV6-5
abundance: NA
CDR3aa: CASIRDKPWETQYF
CDR3nt: TGTGCCAGCATCAGGGACAAACCCTGGGAGACCCAGTACTTC

j_gene: TRBJ2-5
d_gene: TRBD2
v_gene: TRBV11-2
abundance: NA
CDR3aa: CASSYGRLAEETQYF
CDR3nt: TGTGCCAGCAGCTATGGGAGACTAGCGGAAGAGACCCAGTACTTC

j_gene: TRBJ1-2
d_gene: NA
v_gene: TRBV30
abundance: NA
CDR3aa: CAWSVSPYYGYTF
CDR3nt: TGTGCCTGGAGTGTATCCCCTTACTATGGCTACACCTTC